Listed below are T cell receptor beta chains from one sample, sequenced in a study of T cells in Graves' hyperthyroidism and ophthalmopathy. TCRdb called the multiplex PCR reads again in MiXCR, with one record for every CDR3 protein. Of 300,000 to 450,000 distinct CDR3 sequences in the sample, approximately 25% were seen once. The sequencing sample was made of blood. The receptor source for this set is a middle-aged man with Graves' hyperthyroidism. Each CDR3 is given with its conserved first and last residue. A D gene is named only where the DNA matches it firmly. Clone size is stated in some rows and not others, as once, few, many or a class when expanded.

D gene	V gene	clone size	J gene	CDR3 protein	CDR3 DNA
NA	TRBV3-1	many	TRBJ2-7	CASSWGGASYEQYF	TGTGCCAGCAGCTGGGGGGGGGCCTCCTACGAGCAGTACTTC
TRBD2	TRBV3-1	NA	TRBJ2-2	CASSQISGSGVTGELFF	TGTGCCAGCAGCCAGATTAGCGGGAGCGGTGTCACCGGGGAGCTGTTTTTT
TRBD2	TRBV7-9	few	TRBJ2-1	CASSLLGTRDNEQFF	TGTGCCAGCAGCTTACTTGGGACTAGAGACAATGAGCAGTTCTTC
NA	TRBV5-6	NA	TRBJ2-2	CASSFINTGELFF	TGTGCCAGCAGCTTTATCAACACCGGGGAGCTGTTTTTT
NA	TRBV7-6	many	TRBJ2-1	CASSLGAQGNEQFF	TGTGCCAGCAGCTTAGGGGCGCAGGGCAATGAGCAGTTCTTC
NA	TRBV7-9	once	TRBJ1-5	CASSLALGQTNQPQHF	TGTGCCAGCAGCTTAGCGTTAGGTCAGACTAATCAGCCCCAGCATTTT
NA	TRBV27	NA	TRBJ2-7	CASSLRSSPFYEQYF	TGTGCCAGCAGTTTAAGAAGCTCCCCCTTCTACGAGCAGTACTTC
TRBD2	TRBV3-1	NA	TRBJ2-1	CASSSRLAGGGGNEQFF	TGTGCCAGCAGCTCACGACTAGCGGGAGGCGGGGGGAATGAGCAGTTCTTC
TRBD2	TRBV7-3	few	TRBJ2-5	CASSLIPTTSGRAPPETQYF	TGTGCCAGCAGCTTAATCCCCACCACTAGCGGGAGGGCCCCCCCAGAGACCCAGTACTTC
NA	TRBV12-3/TRBV12-4	NA	TRBJ2-2	CASQRVQGGTGELFF	TGTGCCAGCCAAAGGGTACAGGGTGGCACCGGGGAGCTGTTTTTT
NA	TRBV29-1	NA	TRBJ2-7	CSVGAPPDEQYF	TGCAGCGTTGGAGCACCCCCGGACGAGCAGTACTTC
TRBD2	TRBV28	NA	TRBJ2-1	CASSPTSGASYNEQFF	TGTGCCAGCAGTCCGACTAGCGGGGCCTCCTACAATGAGCAGTTCTTC
TRBD1	TRBV13	few	TRBJ2-7	CASSLAPGQGAGEQYF	TGTGCCAGCAGCTTAGCCCCGGGACAGGGGGCGGGAGAGCAGTACTTC
TRBD2	TRBV18	many	TRBJ2-1	CASSRGRAVDEQFF	TGTGCCAGCTCACGCGGGAGGGCCGTCGATGAGCAGTTCTTC
TRBD2	TRBV19	NA	TRBJ2-1	CASSLPVTSGRINEQFF	TGTGCCAGTAGTCTACCTGTCACTAGCGGGAGAATAAATGAGCAGTTCTTC
TRBD1	TRBV6-5	NA	TRBJ1-2	CASSYSRDRGKGYTF	TGTGCCAGCAGTTACTCAAGGGACAGGGGAAAAGGCTACACCTTC
TRBD2	TRBV12-3/TRBV12-4	few	TRBJ2-3	CASSLTPSGLTDTQYF	TGTGCCAGCAGTTTAACCCCTAGCGGGCTCACAGATACGCAGTATTTT
NA	TRBV19	few	TRBJ1-6	CASRNRDNSPLHF	TGTGCCAGTAGGAACAGAGATAATTCACCCCTCCACTTT
TRBD1	TRBV12-3/TRBV12-4	NA	TRBJ2-3	CASSFWTGGSDTQYF	TGTGCCAGCAGTTTTTGGACAGGGGGATCAGATACGCAGTATTTT
TRBD2	TRBV20-1	few	TRBJ2-5	CSVNSGSQTQYF	TGCAGTGTTAATAGCGGGAGCCAGACCCAGTACTTC
TRBD1	TRBV5-1	NA	TRBJ2-5	CASSLAGTGYETQYF	TGCGCCAGCAGCTTGGCCGGGACAGGGTACGAGACCCAGTACTTC
TRBD2	TRBV6-6	few	TRBJ2-1	CASSYFSGSYNEQFF	TGTGCCAGCAGTTACTTTAGCGGGAGTTACAATGAGCAGTTCTTC
NA	TRBV24-1	few	TRBJ2-2	CATSDSGELFF	TGTGCCACCAGTGATTCCGGGGAGCTGTTTTTT
NA	TRBV7-9	NA	TRBJ2-3	CASSSTEGARTQYF	TGTGCCAGCAGCTCTACGGAGGGGGCCCGTACGCAGTATTTT
NA	TRBV19	few	TRBJ1-5	CASRPTGDGGNQPQHF	TGTGCCAGTAGACCTACCGGGGACGGCGGCAATCAGCCCCAGCATTTT
NA	TRBV19	NA	TRBJ2-3	CATSADRFTDTQYF	TGTGCCACCTCAGCGGATCGATTCACAGATACGCAGTATTTT
NA	TRBV19	few	TRBJ2-7	CASSMENYEQYF	TGTGCCAGTAGTATGGAGAACTACGAGCAGTACTTC
NA	TRBV9	few	TRBJ1-1	CASRPGADPMNTEAFF	TGTGCCAGCAGACCGGGGGCAGACCCAATGAACACTGAAGCTTTCTTT
TRBD2	TRBV11-2	NA	TRBJ2-7	CASSFLAGGPYEQYF	TGTGCCAGCAGCTTCTTAGCGGGAGGGCCATACGAGCAGTACTTC
TRBD1	TRBV7-8	many	TRBJ1-2	CASSLLGQGNYGYTF	TGTGCCAGCAGCTTGCTCGGACAGGGCAACTATGGCTACACCTTC
NA	TRBV11-3	many	TRBJ2-3	CASGRGWDAFTDTQYF	TGTGCCAGCGGCCGGGGGTGGGACGCCTTCACAGATACGCAGTATTTT
NA	TRBV14	NA	TRBJ1-1	CASSHWGAQNTEAFF	TGTGCCAGCAGCCATTGGGGGGCCCAGAACACTGAAGCTTTCTTT
NA	TRBV3-1	few	TRBJ2-2	CASSQVAFTGELFF	TGTGCCAGCAGCCAAGTAGCGTTCACCGGGGAGCTGTTTTTT
NA	TRBV6-1	NA	TRBJ2-7	CASRSPYEQYF	TGTGCCAGCAGGTCCCCGTACGAGCAGTACTTC
TRBD2	TRBV20-1	NA	TRBJ2-7	CSAARTSGYEQYF	TGCAGTGCTGCCCGGACTAGCGGCTACGAGCAGTACTTC
TRBD1	TRBV3-1	few	TRBJ2-6	CASSHRGLSGANVLTF	TGTGCCAGCAGCCATAGGGGGCTCTCTGGGGCCAACGTCCTGACTTTC
NA	TRBV5-1	NA	TRBJ2-2	CASSLVAGNTGELFF	TGCGCCAGCAGCTTGGTGGCAGGCAACACCGGGGAGCTGTTTTTT
NA	TRBV3-1	NA	TRBJ1-3	CASSHLALATGNTIYF	TGTGCCAGCAGCCACCTAGCATTGGCAACTGGAAACACCATATATTTT
NA	TRBV10-3	NA	TRBJ1-5	CAISEALGGDQPQHF	TGTGCCATCAGTGAAGCGCTGGGGGGAGATCAGCCCCAGCATTTT
TRBD1	TRBV11-3	NA	TRBJ2-7	CASSQGTGGSEQYF	TGTGCCAGCAGCCAGGGGACAGGGGGTAGCGAGCAGTACTTC
NA	TRBV12-3/TRBV12-4	few	TRBJ2-1	CASSLPGNNEQFF	TGTGCCAGCAGTCTACCGGGAAACAATGAGCAGTTCTTC
NA	TRBV20-1	NA	TRBJ2-2	CSARSGFGGELFF	TGCAGTGCTAGATCGGGGTTTGGCGGGGAGCTGTTTTTT
NA	TRBV6-6	many	TRBJ1-5	CASSYVPGRNQPQHF	TGTGCCAGCAGTTACGTCCCAGGACGCAATCAGCCCCAGCATTTT
TRBD1	TRBV5-4	NA	TRBJ2-2	CASRQGADTGELFF	TGTGCCAGCAGACAGGGGGCAGACACCGGGGAGCTGTTTTTT
TRBD2	TRBV7-9	few	TRBJ2-1	CASSPRLAETYDFYNEQFF	TGTGCCAGCAGCCCACGACTAGCCGAGACCTACGATTTCTACAATGAGCAGTTCTTC
TRBD1	TRBV7-8	many	TRBJ2-7	CASSLVSGGYEQYF	TGTGCCAGCAGCTTAGTCTCAGGGGGCTACGAGCAGTACTTC